The 30 T cell receptor beta chains presented below share a single source sample, sequenced in a study of T cell repertoires in cytomegalovirus infection (dated by TCRdb to about 2019). Instrument used: Illumina HiSeq 1500. Starting from the raw public reads, TCRdb applied fastp trimming at Q25, assembled clones with MiXCR and retained in-frame beta chains. Each CDR3 protein gets just one entry, which takes the most common genes and DNA from the rows behind it. The sample contains 350,000 to 550,000 distinct CDR3 sequences, roughly 31% of them found a single time. The ten largest clonotypes hold approximately 15% of the sample. The sequencing input was PBMCs. Receptors were obtained from a human donor in good health (CMV status not recorded). Some clones in this sample may be carry-over from other donors' samples.

Only a few counts were recorded for this clonotype. This chain connects TRBV5-8 to TRBJ2-3; D could derive from TRBD1 or TRBD2 (6 bases each). CDR1 SGHTS and CDR2 YDEGEE come from the germline V gene. The CDR3 loop spans 18 amino acids. The V end lost 0 bases, the J end lost 3 bases, and 20 bases lay between the germline ends. The CDR3 DNA follows: TGTGCCAGCAGCTTGGAGGCGTGGGGGTGGGGGGCAACAGATACGCAGTATTTT. Translating gives CASSLEAWGWGATDTQYF.

This clonotype was counted only a few times. This chain connects TRBV6-6 to TRBJ1-2, with D perhaps TRBD1 (5 bases). The CDR3 consists of 19 residues. The germline V and J ends were trimmed by 3 bases and 3 bases, with 26 bases remaining between them. The V gene's germline CDR1 is MNHNY and CDR2 SVGAGI (reference sequence). CDR3 nucleotide sequence: TGTGCCAGCAGTTATATAGGCGGTGGGGCAGGACCTCCTGACTATGGCTACACCTTC. Protein sequence: CASSYIGGGAGPPDYGYTF.

This clonotype came up many times. This rearrangement joins TRBV7-9 to TRBJ2-5; D gene ambiguous. Trimming took 5 bases from V and 4 from J, leaving 17 bases between them. The CDR3 covers 15 residues. Per germline, CDR1 SEHNR and CDR2 FQNEAQ (reference sequence). CDR3 nucleotide sequence: TGTGCCAGCAGCCCATCGGGCCCTTCGACAGAGACCCAGTACTTC. It yields the protein CASSPSGPSTETQYF.

The CDR3 is CASPGQSMNTEAFF. Written as DNA, the CDR3 is TGTGCCAGTCCGGGACAGTCCATGAACACTGAAGCTTTCTTT. The chain carries TRBV2 and TRBJ1-1, with 7 bases aligning to TRBD1. The J segment lost 0 bases and the V segment lost 9 bases, leaving 7 bases of the junction unmatched. This CDR3 region has 14 residues. Germline values: CDR1 SNHLY, CDR2 FYNNEI.

The V call is TRBV12-3 or TRBV12-4, the J call TRBJ1-2; 9 nucleotides align to TRBD1. This CDR3 contains 13 residues. Trimming cost V 0 bases and J 13 bases; bases outside gene matches: 6. The CDR3 region has the DNA TGTGCCAGCAGTTTAGCTCCGGGACAGGGATTCACCTTC. Protein: CASSLAPGQGFTF.

This clonotype was recorded a few times. The chain combines TRBV7-9 with TRBJ1-2; no firm D call. V dropped 1 base and J dropped 7 bases, with 10 bases sitting between them. The CDR3 has 13 amino acids. Germline CDR1 SEHNR, CDR2 FQNEAQ (reference sequence). For the CDR3, the DNA is TGTGCCAGCAGCTTAGTCGGTGTTGGTGGCTACACCTTC. Encoded protein: CASSLVGVGGYTF.

V usage is TRBV5-1 and J usage is TRBJ2-7; 9 bases fit TRBD1. J was trimmed by 4 bases and V by 3 bases; bases with no gene match: 8. Germline loops: CDR1 SGHRS, CDR2 YFSETQ. The CDR3 is 15 amino acids. The CDR3 region has the DNA TGCGCCAGCAGCTACTCCGGGACAGGGCATTACGAGCAGTACTTC. Translated: CASSYSGTGHYEQYF.

The genes are TRBV5-5 and TRBJ2-3, with a possible D match to TRBD2 (7 bases). Germline CDR1 is SGHKS and CDR2 is YYEKEE (reference sequence). The CDR3 loop spans 18 amino acids. With 1 base removed from V and 0 bases from J, the gap between germline ends came to 18 bases. The DNA for the CDR3 is TGTGCCAGCAGCTTGTGGGGTCGAGGGGGGGCCAGCACAGATACGCAGTATTTT. Amino acid sequence: CASSLWGRGGASTDTQYF. Full variable domain (rest looked up from reference TRBV5-5 and TRBJ2-3): DAGVTQSPTHLIKTRGQQVTLRCSPISGHKSVSWYQQVLGQGPQFIFQYYEKEERGRGNFPDRFSARQFPNYSSELNVNALLLGDSALYLCASSLWGRGGASTDTQYFGPGTRLTVL.

This clonotype was detected only once. The V gene is TRBV7-2, the J gene TRBJ1-5; tentative D call: TRBD1 (5 bases). V was shortened by 5 bases and J by 15 bases, with 35 bases between the two germline ends. There are 18 residues in the CDR3. Germline loops: CDR1 SGHTA, CDR2 FQGNSA. The CDR3 region has the DNA TGTGCCAGCAGCCCCCAACTGGGGGGGGATTATAGCAATCAGCCCACGCATTTT. It encodes CASSPQLGGDYSNQPTHF.

V and J are TRBV12-3 or TRBV12-4 and TRBJ1-6; no firm D call. The V gene lost 2 bases and the J gene lost 10 bases, with 9 bases spanning the gap. The CDR3 covers 13 residues. CDR3 sequence reads: CASSLWGNSPLHF. Written as DNA, the CDR3 is TGTGCCAGCAGTTTATGGGGAAACTCACCCCTCCACTTT.

The rearrangement joins TRBV4-2 to TRBJ2-2; TRBD2 aligns across 11 bases. The CDR3 extends over 15 amino acids. J lost 4 bases, V lost 6 bases, and 4 bases had no gene match. From germline, CDR1 is LGHNA and CDR2 YNFKEQ. CDR3 sequence: CASRSSGGLTGELFF. In nucleotides, the CDR3 is TGTGCCAGCAGGTCTAGCGGGGGGCTCACCGGGGAGCTGTTTTTT.

The chain couples TRBV11-2 to TRBJ1-3; 8 bases align to TRBD1. Germline V gene data show CDR1 as SGHAT and CDR2 as FQNNGV. CDR3 length: 13 amino acids. Unmatched junction bases numbered 9, after V lost 6 bases and J lost 11 bases. The CDR3 loop is CASSATGDRSIYF. In nucleotides, the CDR3 is TGTGCCAGCAGTGCGACAGGGGATAGGTCCATATATTTT.

The chain employs TRBV5-6 and TRBJ2-4; 9 nucleotides line up with TRBD2. Losses at the gene ends were 1 base for V and 6 bases for J; bases not matched to a gene: 8. CDR3 size: 16 residues. CDR1 is SGHDT and CDR2 is YYEEEE in the germline V gene. The CDR3 spells CASSLLAGGGGNIQYF. CDR3 nucleotides: TGTGCCAGCAGCTTGTTAGCCGGCGGGGGGGGAAACATTCAGTACTTC.

This clonotype was detected only a few times. The V gene is TRBV7-8, the J gene TRBJ1-1; 9 bases fit TRBD1. Trimming cost V 5 bases and J 4 bases; bases outside gene matches: 14. Germline lookup yields CDR1 SGHVS and CDR2 FQNEAQ. The length of the CDR3 is 17 residues. The DNA of the CDR3 is TGTGCCAGCAGCCCCAACTTACGACAGGGGGGATTCACTGAAGCTTTCTTT. Translation gives CASSPNLRQGGFTEAFF.

V gene TRBV11-2 combines with J gene TRBJ2-5; maybe TRBD1 (6 bases). Trimming left V 2 bases short and J 2 bases short, with 9 bases between. Looked up from germline, CDR1 is SGHAT and CDR2 is FQNNGV. The CDR3 covers 14 residues. The CDR3 protein is CASSLKGGQETQYF. The CDR3 DNA is TGTGCCAGCAGCTTAAAAGGGGGTCAAGAGACCCAGTACTTC.

This clonotype was seen a handful of times. The CDR3 DNA reads as TGTGGGGTAGCCGACCCGGTAGGAAATGAGCAGTTCTTC. Amino acid sequence: CGVADPVGNEQFF. The V gene is TRBV6-6, the J gene TRBJ2-1; D gene uncertain. This CDR3 comprises 13 residues. Germline loops: CDR1 MNHNY, CDR2 SVGAGI (reference sequence).

The sample holds a few counts of this clonotype. The J gene is TRBJ1-6, the V gene TRBV12-3 or TRBV12-4, with 7 bases lining up with TRBD1. Trimming removed 3 bases from V and 10 bases from J; junction bases left unmatched: 9. The CDR3 extends over 15 amino acids. The CDR3 DNA reads TGTGCCAGCAGTTTCGCTGGGACAGTGAACTCACCCCTCCACTTT. Translated, it gives CASSFAGTVNSPLHF.

This clonotype was counted ten times or more. The chain joins TRBV11-2 to TRBJ1-1; 8 bases fit TRBD1. The CDR3 has 17 amino acids. The V and J ends lost 4 bases and 0 bases, in that order; junction bases with no gene match: 10. Germline lookup yields CDR1 SGHAT and CDR2 FQNNGV. The CDR3 sequence: CASSSPADRALNTEAFF. The DNA of the CDR3 is TGTGCCAGCAGCTCCCCGGCGGACAGGGCTCTGAACACTGAAGCTTTCTTT. Combining the CDR3 with reference TRBV11-2 and TRBJ1-1 gives the whole variable domain EAGVAQSPRYKIIEKRQSVAFWCNPISGHATLYWYQQILGQGPKLLIQFQNNGVVDDSQLPKDRFSAERLKGVDSTLKIQPAKLEDSAVYLCASSSPADRALNTEAFFGQGTRLTVV.

This clonotype was counted between two and nine times. The chain combines TRBV11-2 with TRBJ1-3, with D unclear. The germline CDR1 and CDR2 sequences are SGHAT and FQNNGV. V lost 2 bases and J 7 bases, leaving 12 bases between the germline ends. CDR3 length: 14 residues. The CDR3 DNA reads as TGTGCCAGCAGCTTACCACCCCTGGGGAACACCATATATTTT. As protein: CASSLPPLGNTIYF.

The rearrangement links TRBV19 to TRBJ2-3; D remains unclear. Trimming removed 5 bases at V and 6 bases at J, with 12 bases between. CDR1 is LNHDA and CDR2 is SQIVND in the germline V gene (reference sequence). The CDR3 spans 13 residues. The CDR3 sequence is CASSPRPWDTQYF. The CDR3 DNA reads as TGTGCCAGTAGTCCCCGACCCTGGGATACGCAGTATTTT. Full variable domain (remainder filled in from reference TRBV19 and TRBJ2-3): DGGITQSPKYLFRKEGQNVTLSCEQNLNHDAMYWYRQDPGQGLRLIYYSQIVNDFQKGDIAEGYSVSREKKESFPLTVTSAQKNPTAFYLCASSPRPWDTQYFGPGTRLTVL.

The chain combines TRBV6-1 with TRBJ1-6; no definite D call. In germline, CDR1 is MNHNS, CDR2 SASEGT. Deletions cut 2 bases from V and 7 bases from J, with 6 bases between. The CDR3 covers 13 residues. CDR3 loop: CASSEWRNSPLHF. CDR3 coding DNA: TGTGCCAGCAGTGAATGGAGGAATTCACCCCTCCACTTT.

In its sample, this clonotype was seen many times. The J gene is TRBJ2-3, the V gene TRBV7-3, with 11 bases identical to TRBD2. CDR3 length: 17 amino acids. J was trimmed by 5 bases and V by 4 bases; bases with no gene match: 11. CDR1 is SGHTA and CDR2 is FQGTGA in the germline V gene. The CDR3 loop reads CASSSSNSGGAIDTQYF. CDR3 sequence (DNA): TGTGCCAGCAGCTCCTCCAATAGCGGGGGGGCGATAGATACGCAGTATTTT.

This clonotype was picked up many times. The gene calls are TRBV7-8 and TRBJ2-3; D might be TRBD2 (5 bases). CDR1 and CDR2 from the germline V gene are SGHVS and FQNEAQ. The CDR3 has 12 amino acids. The germline V and J ends were trimmed by 2 bases and 8 bases, with 8 bases remaining between them. This chain's CDR3 is CASSLTAGTQYF. The CDR3 DNA follows: TGTGCCAGCAGCTTAACGGCGGGTACGCAGTATTTT. The full variable domain, rest sourced from reference TRBV7-8 and TRBJ2-3, is GAGVSQSPRYKVAKRGQDVALRCDPISGHVSLFWYQQALGQGPEFLTYFQNEAQLDKSGLPSDRFFAERPEGSVSTLKIQRTQQEDSAVYLCASSLTAGTQYFGPGTRLTVL.

The chain uses TRBV7-2 and TRBJ1-1; the D is unclear. Trimming took 4 bases from V and 4 from J, leaving 13 bases between them. Germline V gene data show CDR1 as SGHTA and CDR2 as FQGNSA. CDR3 length equals 14 residues. CDR3 amino acids: CASSSPAMTTEAFF. In DNA, the CDR3 is TGTGCCAGCAGCTCGCCAGCTATGACCACTGAAGCTTTCTTT.

This clonotype was picked up many times. The chain joins TRBV6-1 to TRBJ1-2; D may be TRBD1 (6 bases). Looked up from germline, CDR1 is MNHNS and CDR2 is SASEGT. This CDR3 has 14 residues. V was clipped by 7 bases and J by 3 bases, with 15 bases between them. Here the CDR3 DNA reads TGTGCCAGCAACCTTTCAGGGGCGGACTATGGCTACACCTTC. Residues: CASNLSGADYGYTF.

This clonotype showed up many times. This sequence joins TRBV7-6 and TRBJ1-3; no reliable D call. The germline V gene encodes CDR1 SGHVS and CDR2 FNYEAQ. There are 15 residues in the CDR3. Trimming shortened V by 1 base and J by 4 bases, and 11 bases separated the two germline ends. CDR3 nucleotides: TGTGCCAGCAGCTTAGTACTAGGGTCAGGAAACACCATATATTTT. Amino acid sequence: CASSLVLGSGNTIYF.

On this clonotype: This sequence may be a read error, since a much larger clone differs from it by one base. Likely a read error: the CDR3 ends without its conserved phenylalanine or tryptophan. This chain joins TRBV7-2 and TRBJ2-1, with 9 bases fitting TRBD2. The CDR3 length is 15 residues. V dropped 3 bases and J dropped 8; count of bases not matched to a gene: 8. CDR1 SGHTA and CDR2 FQGNSA come from the germline V gene. This CDR3 is CASSFWRGGRDEQFL. The CDR3 DNA reads TGTGCCAGCAGCTTCTGGCGGGGGGGCCGGGATGAGCAGTTCTTA.

This clonotype was seen more than once but under ten times. The J gene is TRBJ2-5, the V gene TRBV7-6, with 7 bases fitting TRBD1. V trimming: 1 base; J trimming: 2 bases; junction bases outside the gene matches: 13. This CDR3 region has 18 residues. Germline V lookup: CDR1 SGHVS, CDR2 FNYEAQ. The CDR3 DNA reads TGTGCCAGCAGCTTAGGGTTGGCAGGGGGTATGGAACAAGAGACCCAGTACTTC. The encoded protein is CASSLGLAGGMEQETQYF.

This chain links TRBV4-1 with TRBJ2-1, with D maybe TRBD1 (7 bases). The CDR3 is 16 residues long. V lost 0 bases and J 4 bases, leaving 13 bases between the germline ends. Germline loops: CDR1 MGHRA, CDR2 YSYEKL. This CDR3 is CASSQEGGQLYNEQFF. The CDR3 coding sequence is TGCGCCAGCAGCCAAGAGGGGGGACAGCTATACAATGAGCAGTTCTTC.

Note on this clonotype: A much larger clone differs by one base, so this may be a read error. Here the CDR3 omits its conserved ending phenylalanine or tryptophan, so a read error is the likely source. The J gene is TRBJ2-5, the V gene TRBV6-5; weak D call: TRBD1 (5 bases). CDR1 and CDR2 from the germline V gene are MNHEY and SVGAGI. V was clipped by 5 bases and J by 2 bases, with 12 bases between them. The CDR3 runs to 14 residues. The CDR3 loop is CASSLDSVQETQYL. The CDR3 DNA sequence: TGTGCCAGCAGTCTTGACAGCGTTCAAGAGACCCAGTACTTA.